Listed below are T cell receptor beta chains from one sample, sequenced in a study of shared clonotypes between healthy human individuals. Data came from immunoSEQ multiplex PCR; TCRdb stores just in-frame clones and leaves some out. The table includes 600,000 or so clones, 95% to 98% detected once. The sequenced sample consisted of naive CD8+ T cells sorted from blood. The receptors shown here come from a young man in good health. Both conserved end residues are trimmed from each CDR3. Part of the rows lack a size; the others show once, few, many or a class for expanded clones.

clone size	V gene	CDR3 protein
.	TRBV4-1	ASSQNRWGNTEAF
.	TRBV5-5	ASSSDYTEAF
once	TRBV27	ASSLGVPYEQY
once	TRBV18	ATSKREVNEQF
.	TRBV2	ASRTGRGGNQPQH
.	TRBV7-9	ASSFGGSSYNEQF
.	TRBV27	ASSHDRRTEAF
.	TRBV29-1	SVNRESYNEQF
.	TRBV15	ATSAQESSYNEQF
.	TRBV29-1	SVGGEDTYEQY
.	TRBV9	ASSVVSVTGELF
.	TRBV7-8	ASQRTGSNQPQH
.	TRBV7-9	ASSPGTGLTNEKLF
.	TRBV4-1	ASSPGLAGVSDTQY
.	TRBV7-9	ASSSYEGYEQY
.	TRBV11-2	ASSSTTSGRAIGADTQY
.	TRBV9	ASSAGTRGYEQY
.	TRBV19	ASSSSGLAVNTGELF
.	TRBV6-1	ASTRQGPLNTEAF
.	TRBV7-9	ASSGLGQGKNYGYT
.	TRBV10-3	AISESKGTGRFSGANVLT
.	TRBV14	ASSQEYPGQVQIGPYNEQF
.	TRBV27	ASSMYQNSYEQY
.	TRBV4-3	ASSQDKLAGELF
once	TRBV5-6	ASSLAVTEKLF
.	TRBV15	ATSSRLAGGNEQF
once	TRBV7-9	ASKRGYEKLF
.	TRBV9	ASSDPGGVPLRSPYEQY
.	TRBV28	ASSPHVSYNEQF
.	TRBV6-5	ASSYWTANTGELF
.	TRBV27	ASSPLGGAGYT
.	TRBV5-1	ASSSPAAYEQY
.	TRBV6-5	ASSQTSGRSDEQY
.	TRBV6-5	ASSSPTRAQPQH
.	TRBV19	ASSGLLRQGGYGYT
.	TRBV7-9	ASSRTGPSNTGELF
.	TRBV5-1	ASSRGLAGRSNEQF
.	TRBV29-1	SVSGLPNTGELF
.	TRBV7-9	ASSFLAGAKNIQY
.	TRBV29-1	SVGMLGAEAF